The 22 T cell receptor beta chains below all came from one sample that was sequenced in a study of OX40 agonist ivuxolimab in advanced cancers. The data were produced by immunoSEQ multiplex PCR, yet TCRdb's version contains in-frame clones alone and is incomplete. The repertoire has around 83,000 clones, less than 85% of them found once; the top ten carry roughly 6.6%. The sample in question was CD4+ or CD8+ T cells sorted from blood, obtained in a trial of the OX40 agonist ivuxolimab. Receptors originate from an adult with an advanced solid tumor such as melanoma, head and neck, liver or kidney cancer.

The chain joins TRBV7-2 to TRBJ1-4; the D gene is possibly TRBD1 (6 bases). Trimming took 4 bases from V and 7 from J, leaving 13 bases between them. CDR1 SGHTA and CDR2 FQGNSA come from the germline V gene. The CDR3 runs 14 residues. Written as DNA, the CDR3 is TGTGCCAGCAGCTCTAGTGGGGGCCTTGAAAAACTGTTTTTT. Its protein is CASSSSGGLEKLFF.

The genes are TRBV7-2 and TRBJ2-7; D may be TRBD1 (6 bases). The ends were cut back, 5 bases at V and 5 bases at J, with 19 bases in the middle. This CDR3 contains 15 residues. Germline CDR1 reads SGHTA; CDR2 reads FQGNSA. CDR3: CASSREGEIGDEQYF. The CDR3 DNA reads TGTGCCAGCAGCCGAGAGGGGGAGATCGGAGACGAGCAGTACTTC.

V usage is TRBV19 and J usage is TRBJ1-5, with 8 nucleotides matching TRBD1. This CDR3 spans 16 amino acids. The germline V gene encodes CDR1 LNHDA and CDR2 SQIVND (reference sequence). The trim removed 2 bases at V and 7 bases at J, leaving 10 bases unmatched. In nucleotides, the CDR3 is TGTGCCAGTAGTATATCGGGGCAGGGGGCTTGGCAGCCCCAGCATTTT. This translates into CASSISGQGAWQPQHF.

The rearrangement uses TRBV30 and TRBJ1-3; the D is unclear. The CDR3 has 12 residues. From germline, CDR1 is GTSNPN and CDR2 SVGIG (reference sequence). V lost 4 bases, J lost 4 bases, and 8 bases lay in between. The CDR3 DNA sequence: TGTGCCTGGAAGGCGATAGGAAACACCATATATTTT. Translating gives CAWKAIGNTIYF.

The chain uses TRBV5-1 and TRBJ2-2; TRBD1 or TRBD2 may be the D gene (5 bases each). Trimming pared 1 base from V and 0 bases from J, leaving 10 bases between. The CDR3 has 16 residues. Germline V lookup: CDR1 SGHRS, CDR2 YFSETQ. The CDR3 is CASSLIGTPNTGELFF. The CDR3 DNA sequence: TGCGCCAGCAGCTTGATCGGGACGCCGAACACCGGGGAGCTGTTTTTT.

This clone was found once. The CDR3 sequence is CASSFDEGKWGSNQPQHF. The CDR3 coding sequence is TGTGCCAGCAGCTTTGATGAGGGGAAGTGGGGCAGCAATCAGCCCCAGCATTTT. The rearrangement uses TRBV12-1 and TRBJ1-5. TRBV12-1 is a listed pseudogene. The CDR3 has 18 residues.

The chain recombines TRBV5-1 with TRBJ2-6; D is perhaps TRBD2 (6 bases). Germline CDR1 and CDR2: SGHRS and YFSETQ. V lost 0 bases to trimming and J lost 2 bases, with 9 bases between them. There are 16 residues in the CDR3. CDR3 nucleotides: TGCGCCAGCAGCTTGGGCACGGGGGCTGGGGCCAACGTCCTGACTTTC. This sequence encodes CASSLGTGAGANVLTF.

In its sample, this clone was seen once. The CDR3 protein is CASSLRQGTNEKLFF. The DNA for the CDR3 is TGTGCCAGCAGCTTGCGACAGGGAACTAATGAAAAACTGTTTTTT. The chain has TRBV5-8 and TRBJ1-4; TRBD1 matches at 7 bases. The length of the CDR3 is 15 residues. The V and J ends lost 1 base and 1 base, in that order; junction bases with no gene match: 1. The V gene's germline CDR1 is SGHTS and CDR2 YDEGEE.

V gene TRBV18 combines with J gene TRBJ1-4; D perhaps matches TRBD1 (6 bases). The CDR3 extends over 12 amino acids. V was pared by 5 bases and J by 5 bases, with 6 bases between. Germline V lookup: CDR1 KGHSH, CDR2 LQKENI. CDR3 protein: CASSRGNEKLFF. The CDR3 DNA reads TGTGCCAGCTCAAGGGGGAATGAAAAACTGTTTTTT.

As concerns this clone: Mismatch with germline at one junction end may stem from a read error. V gene TRBV11-2 combines with J gene TRBJ1-2; D is unresolved. The CDR3 has 17 amino acids. CDR1 is SGHAT and CDR2 is FQNNGV in the germline V gene. The CDR3 protein is CASSLDLARTRRSGHTF. The CDR3 coding sequence is TGTGCCAGCAGCTTAGATCTTGCTCGGACTCGAAGGAGTGGCCACACCTTC.

The CDR3 DNA reads as TGCGCCAGCAGCTCCGGACGGATCAATGAGCAGTTCTTC. The encoded protein is CASSSGRINEQFF. The rearrangement uses TRBV5-1 and TRBJ2-1, with D uncertain. CDR1 and CDR2 (germline): SGHRS, YFSETQ. The length of the CDR3 is 13 residues. The V and J ends lost 3 bases and 6 bases respectively, with 10 bases between them.

Only a few counts were recorded for this clone. The chain joins TRBV14 to TRBJ1-2, with D uncertain. Germline V gene sequence: CDR1 SGHDN, CDR2 FVKESK. The CDR3 is made up of 13 amino acids. V lost 0 bases, J lost 8 bases, and 10 bases lay in between. The CDR3, as DNA: TGTGCCAGCAGCCAAGATCGGGTTTGGGGCTACACCTTC. Its protein product is CASSQDRVWGYTF.

The V call is TRBV6-1, the J call TRBJ2-7; TRBD1 is a possible D gene (6 bases). V dropped 6 bases and J dropped 1 base, with 13 bases sitting between them. Germline V gene lookup returns CDR1 MNHNS and CDR2 SASEGT. CDR3 length equals 14 residues. The CDR3 DNA is TGTGCCAGCAGCTACAAGACAGGTTCCTACGAGCAGTACTTC. Residues: CASSYKTGSYEQYF.

This chain joins TRBV6-6 and TRBJ2-5, with D perhaps matching TRBD2 (6 bases). The CDR3 runs to 16 residues. Germline loops: CDR1 MNHNY, CDR2 SVGAGI (reference sequence). V was clipped by 7 bases and J by 4 bases, with 22 bases between them. CDR3 DNA sequence: TGTGCCAGCACGGTGGGTGGAGGGCGGATCGTAGAGACCCAGTACTTC. Protein product: CASTVGGGRIVETQYF.

The chain carries TRBV5-1 and TRBJ2-2; D may be TRBD1 (5 bases). The CDR3 consists of 14 residues. Germline CDR1 SGHRS, CDR2 YFSETQ. V was clipped by 6 bases and J by 4 bases, with 13 bases between them. The CDR3 sequence: CASTDSRVTGELFF. The CDR3 DNA is TGCGCCAGCACCGATTCCAGGGTCACCGGGGAGCTGTTTTTT.

The V and J genes are TRBV11-2 and TRBJ1-1; no clear D. Germline V CDR1 and CDR2: SGHAT, FQNNGV. Trimming removed 2 bases from V and 1 base from J, with 8 bases in between. This CDR3 contains 14 residues. The DNA of the CDR3 is TGTGCCAGCAGCTTACAGGCCGGGAACACTGAAGCTTTCTTT. It translates to CASSLQAGNTEAFF.

The gene calls are TRBV27 and TRBJ2-1; 7 nucleotides match TRBD2. CDR3 size: 15 residues. V lost 2 bases and J lost 8; bases outside the gene matches: 9. Germline lookup yields CDR1 MNHEY and CDR2 SMNVEV (reference sequence). In DNA, the CDR3 is TGTGCCAGCAGTTTAAAGCGGGACCCTGGCTATGAGCAGTTCTTC. Protein sequence: CASSLKRDPGYEQFF.

J is TRBJ1-2 and V is TRBV11-3; no clear D gene. Trimming left V 0 bases short and J 4 bases short, with 21 bases between. The CDR3 is 18 amino acids. Germline values: CDR1 SGHNT, CDR2 YENEEA. CDR3 loop: CASSLEVGGSITAYGYTF. Here the CDR3 DNA reads TGTGCCAGCAGCTTAGAAGTCGGAGGGAGCATCACCGCCTATGGCTACACCTTC.

V and J are TRBV19 and TRBJ1-5; perhaps TRBD1 as D (6 bases). Germline V gene data show CDR1 as LNHDA and CDR2 as SQIVND (reference sequence). Deletions cut 9 bases from V and 0 bases from J, with 12 bases between. This CDR3 region has 14 residues. CDR3 amino acids: CASRTDYSNQPQHF. CDR3 bases: TGTGCCAGCAGGACAGATTATAGCAATCAGCCCCAGCATTTT.

A single count supports this clone. This chain links TRBV7-6 with TRBJ2-7, with D possibly matching TRBD1 (5 bases). Germline V gene lookup returns CDR1 SGHVS and CDR2 FNYEAQ. The CDR3 loop spans 13 amino acids. Trimming removed 5 bases from V and 6 bases from J, with 14 bases in between. CDR3 sequence: CASSQGPFGEQYF. The CDR3 DNA reads as TGTGCCAGCAGCCAGGGTCCCTTCGGCGAGCAGTACTTC. Drawing the rest from reference TRBV7-6 and TRBJ2-7, the complete variable domain is GAGVSQSPRYKVTKRGQDVALRCDPISGHVSLYWYRQALGQGPEFLTYFNYEAQQDKSGLPNDRFSAERPEGSISTLTIQRTEQRDSAMYRCASSQGPFGEQYFGPGTRLTVT.

The sample holds one count of this clone. The V and J genes are TRBV7-9 and TRBJ2-2; TRBD2 agrees at 12 bases. The CDR3 has 17 amino acids. V lost 4 bases and J lost 5; bases outside the gene matches: 8. Germline CDR1 and CDR2: SEHNR and FQNEAQ (reference sequence). The CDR3 DNA follows: TGTGCCAGCAGCTCGCTTGGACTAGCGGGGACGACCGGGGAGCTGTTTTTT. Translated, it gives CASSSLGLAGTTGELFF.

The CDR3 spells CASSLGQGRAFF. CDR3 nucleotides: TGTGCCAGCAGCTTAGGACAGGGAAGGGCTTTCTTT. The chain combines TRBV7-3 with TRBJ1-1, with 8 bases lining up with TRBD1. The germline CDR1 and CDR2 sequences are SGHTA and FQGTGA. The CDR3 runs to 12 residues. With 2 bases clipped from V and 11 bases from J, the junction kept 4 bases outside the gene matches.